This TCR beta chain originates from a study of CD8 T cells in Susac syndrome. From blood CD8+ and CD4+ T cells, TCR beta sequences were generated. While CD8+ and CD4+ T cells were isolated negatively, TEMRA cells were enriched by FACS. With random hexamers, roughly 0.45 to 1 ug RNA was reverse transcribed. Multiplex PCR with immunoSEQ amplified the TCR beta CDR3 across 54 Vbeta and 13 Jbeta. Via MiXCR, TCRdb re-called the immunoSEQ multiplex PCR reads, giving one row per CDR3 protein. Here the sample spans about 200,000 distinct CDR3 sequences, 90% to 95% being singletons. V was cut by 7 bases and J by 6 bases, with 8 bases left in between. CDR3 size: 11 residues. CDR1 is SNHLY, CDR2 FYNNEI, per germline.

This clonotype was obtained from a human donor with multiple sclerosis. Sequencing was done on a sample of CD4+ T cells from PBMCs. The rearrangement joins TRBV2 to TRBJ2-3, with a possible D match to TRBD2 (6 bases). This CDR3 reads CASKAGDTQYF. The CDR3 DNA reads TGTGCCAGCAAGGCGGGGGATACGCAGTATTTT.